Listed below are T cell receptor beta chains from one sample, sequenced in a study of response to subunit inactivated influenza vaccine. TCRdb fed the RT-PCR reads into MiXCR, producing one record per CDR3 protein. Here the sample spans just under 550,000 distinct CDR3 sequences, approximately 22% being singletons. This sample was also put to use in a study of T cells expressing NK-cell markers.

The sequences come from CD4+ T cells sorted from PBMCs, collected less than 13 days after vaccination. Receptor source: a man aged 50 to 60 who received an inactivated influenza vaccine. Both conserved end residues are part of each CDR3. A D gene is named only where the DNA matches it firmly. Clone size, where shown, is once, few, many, or a class for clones that have expanded.

D: TRBD2
J: TRBJ2-2
size: few
V: TRBV7-2
DNA: TGTGCCAGCACCCCACTAGCGTATACCGGGGAGCTGTTTTTT
CDR3: CASTPLAYTGELFF

D: NA
J: TRBJ1-1
size: NA
V: TRBV5-5
DNA: TGTGCCAGCAGCTTGGGTGACAAGGGGACTAAAACTGAAGCTTTCTTT
CDR3: CASSLGDKGTKTEAFF

D: NA
J: TRBJ2-7
size: few
V: TRBV7-3
DNA: TGTGCCAGCAGCTCCAACTACCGCGGCGAGCAGTACTTC
CDR3: CASSSNYRGEQYF

D: NA
J: TRBJ2-1
size: few
V: TRBV29-1
DNA: TGCAGCGTTGACCCGGGACGGAGTGGCAATGAGCAGTTCTTC
CDR3: CSVDPGRSGNEQFF

D: NA
J: TRBJ2-2
size: NA
V: TRBV30
DNA: TGTGCCTGGAGTGTAGCGTGGCCCCACACCGGGGAGCTGTTTTTT
CDR3: CAWSVAWPHTGELFF

D: TRBD2
J: TRBJ2-1
size: NA
V: TRBV28
DNA: TGTGCCAGCAGTTCCACTAGCGGGAGGGGGGTTTTCCTCAATGAGCAGTTCTTC
CDR3: CASSSTSGRGVFLNEQFF

D: NA
J: TRBJ2-3
size: few
V: TRBV11-2
DNA: TGTGCCAGCAGCTTTACGACCGTTCGGAGCACAGATACGCAGTATTTT
CDR3: CASSFTTVRSTDTQYF

D: NA
J: TRBJ2-7
size: few
V: TRBV7-2
DNA: TGTGCCAGCAGCTTAGAACATGGCTACGAGCAGTACTTC
CDR3: CASSLEHGYEQYF

D: NA
J: TRBJ2-4
size: few
V: TRBV12-3/TRBV12-4
DNA: TGTGCCAGCAGTACCAGACAGCTAGCCAAAAACATTCAGTACTTC
CDR3: CASSTRQLAKNIQYF

D: NA
J: TRBJ1-5
size: NA
V: TRBV28
DNA: TGTGCCAGCAGTTTTCGGCAAATAACGGGTCAGCCCCAGCATTTT
CDR3: CASSFRQITGQPQHF

D: NA
J: TRBJ1-2
size: NA
V: TRBV7-2
DNA: TGTGCCAGCAGCTTAGCGGAGGTCAGCTTCTATGGCTACACCTTC
CDR3: CASSLAEVSFYGYTF

D: TRBD1
J: TRBJ2-7
size: NA
V: TRBV19
DNA: TGTGCCAGTAGTATAGATCTGACAGGGAGTTCCTACGAGCAGTACTTC
CDR3: CASSIDLTGSSYEQYF

D: TRBD1
J: TRBJ1-3
size: few
V: TRBV25-1
DNA: TGTGCCAGCAGGGAGACAGGGCCTGGAAACACCATATATTTT
CDR3: CASRETGPGNTIYF

D: TRBD2
J: TRBJ2-7
size: few
V: TRBV3-1
DNA: TGTGCCAGCAGCCAACCGGGACTAGCTGACGAGCAGTACTTC
CDR3: CASSQPGLADEQYF

D: NA
J: TRBJ2-3
size: few
V: TRBV5-1
DNA: TGCGCCAGCAGCTATACCCTAGGTGATACGCAGTATTTT
CDR3: CASSYTLGDTQYF

D: NA
J: TRBJ2-3
size: NA
V: TRBV11-3
DNA: TGTGCCAGCAGCTTAGATGTTGCGAGCTATACGCAGTATTTT
CDR3: CASSLDVASYTQYF

D: NA
J: TRBJ1-3
size: NA
V: TRBV4-3
DNA: TGCGCCAGCAGCCAACAGGGTCGAAACACCATATATTTT
CDR3: CASSQQGRNTIYF